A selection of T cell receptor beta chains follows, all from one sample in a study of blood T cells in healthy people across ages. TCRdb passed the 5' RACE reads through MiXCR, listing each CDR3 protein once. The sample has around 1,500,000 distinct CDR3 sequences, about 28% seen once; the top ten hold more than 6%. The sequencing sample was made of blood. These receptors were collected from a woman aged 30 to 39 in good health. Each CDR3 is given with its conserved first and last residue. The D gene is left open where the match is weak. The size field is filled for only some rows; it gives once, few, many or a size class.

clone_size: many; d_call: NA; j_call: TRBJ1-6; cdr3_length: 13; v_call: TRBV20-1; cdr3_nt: TGCAGTGCTCTCCCTATGGCTGATTCACCCCTCCACTTT; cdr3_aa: CSALPMADSPLHF
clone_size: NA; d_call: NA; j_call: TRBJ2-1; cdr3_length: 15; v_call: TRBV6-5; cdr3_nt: TGCGCCAGCAGTTCCCGGGACATATCCTACAATGAGCATTTCTTC; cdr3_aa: CASSSRDISYNEHFF
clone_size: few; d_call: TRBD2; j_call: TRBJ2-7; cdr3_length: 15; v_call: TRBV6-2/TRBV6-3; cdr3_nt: TGTGCCAGCAGAGAAACTAGCGGGATCGCCTACGAGCAGTACTTC; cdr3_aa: CASRETSGIAYEQYF
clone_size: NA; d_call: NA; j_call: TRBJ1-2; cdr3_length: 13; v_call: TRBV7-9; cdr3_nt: TGTGCCAGCTGCTTGGGCAGTTCCGATGGCTACACCTTC; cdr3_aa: CASCLGSSDGYTF
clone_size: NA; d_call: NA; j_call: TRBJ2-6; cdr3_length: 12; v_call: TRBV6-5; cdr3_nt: TGTGTCTCCAAGTCTGGGGCCAACGTCCTGACTTTC; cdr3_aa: CVSKSGANVLTF
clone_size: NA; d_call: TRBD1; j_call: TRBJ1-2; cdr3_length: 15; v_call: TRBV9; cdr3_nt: TGTGCCAGCAGCGGGACAGGGGGCACCCACTATGGCTACACCTTC; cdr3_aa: CASSGTGGTHYGYTF
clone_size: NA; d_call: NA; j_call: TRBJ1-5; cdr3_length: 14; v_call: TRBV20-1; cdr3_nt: TGCAGTGCTCCCTCGAGGGGAGGGAATCAGCCCCAGCATTTT; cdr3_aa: CSAPSRGGNQPQHF
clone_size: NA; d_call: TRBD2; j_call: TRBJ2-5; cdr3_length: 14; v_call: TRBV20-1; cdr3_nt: TGCAGCGCCGGAAAAGCGGGGATCCAAGAGACCCAGTACTTC; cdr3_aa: CSAGKAGIQETQYF
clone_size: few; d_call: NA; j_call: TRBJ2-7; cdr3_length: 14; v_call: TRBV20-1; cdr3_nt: TGCAGTGCTAGAGATCAGGCTGGTCTCTACGAGCAGTACTTC; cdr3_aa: CSARDQAGLYEQYF
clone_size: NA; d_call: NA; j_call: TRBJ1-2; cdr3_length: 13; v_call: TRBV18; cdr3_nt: TGTGCCAGCTCACCAGATGCAGGGACGGGCTACACCTTC; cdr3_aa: CASSPDAGTGYTF
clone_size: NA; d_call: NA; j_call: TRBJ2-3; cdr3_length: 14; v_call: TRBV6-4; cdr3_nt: TGTGCCAGCAAGACAGACCCTAGCACAGATACGCAGTATTTT; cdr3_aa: CASKTDPSTDTQYF
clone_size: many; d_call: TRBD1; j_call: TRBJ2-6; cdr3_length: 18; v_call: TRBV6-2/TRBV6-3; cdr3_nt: TGTGCCAGCAGTTACTCGACAGGGTACGCCTCTGGGGCCAACGTCCTGACTTTC; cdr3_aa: CASSYSTGYASGANVLTF
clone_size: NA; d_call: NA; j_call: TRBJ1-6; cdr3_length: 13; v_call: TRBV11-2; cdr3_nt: TGTGCCAGCCACGGACAGCCAAATTCACCCCTCCACTTT; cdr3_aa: CASHGQPNSPLHF